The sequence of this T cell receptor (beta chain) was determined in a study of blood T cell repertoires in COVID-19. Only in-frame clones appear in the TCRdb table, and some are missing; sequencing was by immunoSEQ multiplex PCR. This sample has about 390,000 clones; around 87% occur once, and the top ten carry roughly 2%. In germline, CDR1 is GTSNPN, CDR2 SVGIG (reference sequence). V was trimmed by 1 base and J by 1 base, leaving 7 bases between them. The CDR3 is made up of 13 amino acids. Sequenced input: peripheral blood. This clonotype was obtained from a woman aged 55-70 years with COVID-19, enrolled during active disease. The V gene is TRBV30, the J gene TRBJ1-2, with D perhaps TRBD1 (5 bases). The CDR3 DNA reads TGTGCCTGGAGTGAAGGGGATAACTATGGCTACACCTTC. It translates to CAWSEGDNYGYTF.